The 10 T cell receptor beta chains presented below share a single source sample, sequenced in a study of response to subunit inactivated influenza vaccine. One entry per CDR3 protein results from TCRdb running MiXCR on the RT-PCR reads. This table has hundreds of thousands of distinct CDR3 sequences, 15% to 18% appearing once. Sequencing was performed on PBMCs from blood, taken roughly 12 days after vaccination. Receptors were obtained from a man aged 50 to 59 who received an inactivated influenza vaccine.

The chain joins TRBV29-1 to TRBJ2-1; tentative D call: TRBD2 (6 bases). This CDR3 has 14 residues. Germline CDR1 and CDR2: SQVTM and ANQGSEA. The germline V and J ends were trimmed by 7 bases and 6 bases, with 19 bases remaining between them. In DNA form, the CDR3 reads TGCAGCGCCGCCTTGGGGAGGTGGTCCAATGAGCAGTTCTTC. Residues: CSAALGRWSNEQFF.

The table lists this clonotype with a few counts. The rearrangement links TRBV19 to TRBJ1-5, with D possibly being TRBD1 (5 bases). Trimming left V 4 bases short and J 1 base short, with 11 bases between. From germline, CDR1 is LNHDA and CDR2 SQIVND (reference sequence). The CDR3 is made up of 15 amino acids. The CDR3 protein is CASSKGTLSNQPQHF. Written as DNA, the CDR3 is TGTGCCAGTAGTAAGGGGACTCTCAGCAATCAGCCCCAGCATTTT.

V is TRBV5-1 and J is TRBJ2-7; D unclear. Trimming removed 4 bases from V and 2 bases from J, with 13 bases in between. This CDR3 contains 14 residues. The germline gives CDR1 SGHRS, CDR2 YFSETQ. The DNA for the CDR3 is TGCGCCAGCAGCGGCCCTACAACTACCTACGAGCAGTACTTC. This encodes CASSGPTTTYEQYF. The entire variable domain, with the rest obtained from reference TRBV5-1 and TRBJ2-7, is as follows: KAGVTQTPRYLIKTRGQQVTLSCSPISGHRSVSWYQQTPGQGLQFLFEYFSETQRNKGNFPGRFSGRQFSNSRSEMNVSTLELGDSALYLCASSGPTTTYEQYFGPGTRLTVT.

This clonotype has only a few counts. As DNA, the CDR3 is TGTGCCAGCAGCCGATCGACAGGGGTCGGGGAGCTGTTTTTT. The encoded protein is CASSRSTGVGELFF. This chain connects TRBV3-1 to TRBJ2-2, with 8 bases lining up with TRBD1. Looked up from germline, CDR1 is LGHDT and CDR2 is YNNKEL (reference sequence). With 4 bases clipped from V and 7 bases from J, the junction kept 5 bases outside the gene matches. The CDR3 length is 14 residues.

V is TRBV5-1 and J is TRBJ1-4, with TRBD1 matching 7 bases. The CDR3 is 13 amino acids. From germline, CDR1 is SGHRS and CDR2 YFSETQ. Germline trimming cut 0 bases from V and 10 bases from J; bases unmatched to any gene: 3. The CDR3 protein is CASSLARGGKLFF. CDR3 nucleotides: TGCGCCAGCAGCTTGGCCAGGGGGGGAAAACTGTTTTTT.

V usage is TRBV11-3 and J usage is TRBJ2-2; 7 positions agree with TRBD1. The CDR3 extends over 15 amino acids. CDR1 is SGHNT, CDR2 YENEEA, per germline. V lost 5 bases, J lost 3 bases, and 6 bases stayed unmatched. CDR3 in amino acids: CASSATGVYTGELFF. The DNA for the CDR3 is TGTGCCAGCAGCGCCACAGGGGTCTACACCGGGGAGCTGTTTTTT.

This rearrangement joins TRBV5-1 to TRBJ1-1; D possibly corresponds to TRBD1 (5 bases). Trimming took 3 bases from V and 1 from J, leaving 7 bases between them. There are 13 residues in the CDR3. Germline loops: CDR1 SGHRS, CDR2 YFSETQ. The CDR3 DNA follows: TGCGCCAGCAGCTGGGGGGAGAACACTGAAGCTTTCTTT. Its translation is CASSWGENTEAFF.

The chain joins TRBV2 to TRBJ2-7; D tentatively reads TRBD1 or TRBD2 (5 bases each). Trimming pared 4 bases from V and 2 bases from J, leaving 12 bases between. Germline CDR1 SNHLY, CDR2 FYNNEI. This CDR3 comprises 14 residues. In DNA form, the CDR3 reads TGTGCCAGCAGTGTACAAGGGACCACCTACGAGCAGTACTTC. Protein: CASSVQGTTYEQYF.

This clonotype was counted a few times. V usage is TRBV30 and J usage is TRBJ1-4; the D gene is possibly TRBD1 (5 bases). CDR1 GTSNPN and CDR2 SVGIG come from the germline V gene (reference sequence). V gave up 0 bases and J gave up 8 bases, with 13 bases separating them. This CDR3 has 14 amino acids. The DNA for the CDR3 is TGTGCCTGGAGTGTCGGGGACCCCAGGGAAAAACTGTTTTTT. Translation gives CAWSVGDPREKLFF.

This clonotype has just a few counts. V usage is TRBV7-6 and J usage is TRBJ1-6; no reliable D call. This CDR3 spans 14 amino acids. V was shortened by 1 base and J by 7 bases, with 8 bases between the two germline ends. CDR1 and CDR2 (germline): SGHVS, FNYEAQ. The CDR3 region is CASSLDLGNSPLHF. DNA for the CDR3: TGTGCCAGCAGCTTAGATTTGGGAAATTCACCCCTCCACTTT. Full variable domain (outside the CDR3, taken from reference TRBV7-6 and TRBJ1-6): GAGVSQSPRYKVTKRGQDVALRCDPISGHVSLYWYRQALGQGPEFLTYFNYEAQQDKSGLPNDRFSAERPEGSISTLTIQRTEQRDSAMYRCASSLDLGNSPLHFGNGTRLTVT.